Below, 29 T cell receptor beta chains from the same sample are listed, as sequenced in a study of cytomegalovirus exposure and HLA in healthy donors. The study ran its PCR with 60 Vbeta and 13 Jbeta primers. The protocol was immunoSEQ multiplex PCR, while the TCRdb copy is restricted to in-frame clones and leaves out a portion. The sample holds fewer than 250,000 clones, roughly 85% seen once. Sequencing used PBMCs. These receptors came from a male donor in good health and CMV-seronegative.

V usage is TRBV19 and J usage is TRBJ1-2; D not resolved. The germline CDR1 and CDR2 sequences are LNHDA and SQIVND (reference sequence). Trimming shortened V by 6 bases and J by 3 bases, and 11 bases separated the two germline ends. This CDR3 has 13 amino acids. The CDR3 DNA follows: TGTGCCAGTAGGATTCAAGGAGACTATGGCTACACCTTC. It specifies CASRIQGDYGYTF.

The chain recombines TRBV28 with TRBJ1-4; 9 nucleotides match TRBD1. Germline-derived CDR1 and CDR2 are MDHEN and SYDVKM. The CDR3 runs 15 residues. V shed 5 bases and J 8 bases; nucleotides not matched to a gene: 9. This CDR3 reads CASSTSGTGREKLFF. The CDR3 bases are TGTGCCAGCAGTACCTCCGGGACAGGGAGGGAAAAACTGTTTTTT.

The chain joins TRBV29-1 to TRBJ1-1; 7 positions agree with TRBD1. This CDR3 spans 14 amino acids. J lost 4 bases, V lost 4 bases, and 9 bases had no gene match. The germline gives CDR1 SQVTM, CDR2 ANQGSEA. CDR3 sequence (DNA): TGCAGCGTTGCACGAGGGGGCTCAGGCACTGAAGCTTTCTTT. It codes for CSVARGGSGTEAFF.

In its sample, this clone was seen once. The V call is TRBV7-9, the J call TRBJ1-1, with TRBD1 matching 7 bases. Germline trimming cut 1 base from V and 6 bases from J; bases unmatched to any gene: 2. CDR1 and CDR2 (germline): SEHNR, FQNEAQ (reference sequence). The CDR3 runs to 13 residues. CDR3 nucleotide sequence: TGTGCCAGCAGCTTAGAGGGGGCCTCTGAAGCTTTCTTT. Protein: CASSLEGASEAFF.

V is TRBV28 and J is TRBJ2-1, with TRBD2 matching over 8 bases. Germline-derived CDR1 and CDR2 are MDHEN and SYDVKM. With 4 bases clipped from V and 4 bases from J, the junction kept 6 bases outside the gene matches. CDR3 length: 15 amino acids. This CDR3 is CASSSLGGGYNEQFF. CDR3 DNA: TGTGCCAGCAGTTCCCTCGGGGGGGGGTACAATGAGCAGTTCTTC.

In DNA, the CDR3 is TGTGCCAGTATCGAGACAGGGGGCGTTCCGGCTGAAGCTTTCTTT. It yields the protein CASIETGGVPAEAFF. V gene TRBV19 combines with J gene TRBJ1-1; 10 nucleotides align to TRBD1. Trimming cost V 7 bases and J 6 bases; bases outside gene matches: 11. The CDR3 is 15 residues long. The germline CDR1 and CDR2 sequences are LNHDA and SQIVND (reference sequence).

V usage is TRBV21-1 and J usage is TRBJ1-4. TRBV21-1 is described as a pseudogene. The CDR3 is 14 amino acids. CDR3 nucleotides: TGTGCCAGCACCCAAAGGGAGCCGTATGAAAAACTGTTTTTT. It yields the protein CASTQREPYEKLFF.

The count of this clone is one. The V and J genes are TRBV5-1 and TRBJ2-3, with TRBD1 matching over 9 bases. With 7 bases clipped from V and 3 bases from J, the junction kept 6 bases outside the gene matches. CDR1 SGHRS and CDR2 YFSETQ come from the germline V gene. CDR3 length equals 14 residues. The CDR3 DNA reads TGCGCCAGCCAACAGGGGGCAAGTACAGATACGCAGTATTTT. It codes for CASQQGASTDTQYF.

This clone was recorded a few times. The CDR3: CASSAQANTGELFF. The CDR3 nucleotides are TGTGCCAGCAGCGCACAGGCGAACACCGGGGAGCTGTTTTTT. The chain joins TRBV9 to TRBJ2-2, with D tentatively TRBD1 (5 bases). The germline CDR1 and CDR2 sequences are SGDLS and YYNGEE. The CDR3 totals 14 residues. The V and J ends lost 3 bases and 0 bases respectively, with 6 bases between them.

This chain connects TRBV20-1 to TRBJ2-3; the D is unclear. Germline CDR1 reads DFQATT; CDR2 reads SNEGSKA (reference sequence). The CDR3 runs 11 residues. The V end was cut by 5 bases, the J end by 2 bases, with 5 bases between. The CDR3, as DNA: TGCAGTGCTCGCGACACAGATACGCAGTATTTT. Encoded protein: CSARDTDTQYF.

For this clone: A junction boundary mismatches the germline segment, possibly from a read error. The genes are TRBV27 and TRBJ2-3, with 8 bases fitting TRBD2. Germline V gives CDR1 MNHEY, CDR2 SMNVEV (reference sequence). The CDR3 contains 15 residues. The CDR3 here is CASSPRGGRSDTRYF. In DNA form, the CDR3 reads TGTGCCAGCAGCCCCCGAGGCGGGAGGTCAGATACGCGGTATTTT.

The V gene is TRBV19, the J gene TRBJ1-1; 11 nucleotides align to TRBD1. Unmatched junction bases numbered 5, after V lost 3 bases and J lost 2 bases. The CDR3 consists of 16 residues. Germline V lookup: CDR1 LNHDA, CDR2 SQIVND (reference sequence). In DNA, the CDR3 is TGTGCCAGTAGTATGCCAGGACAGGGGGCTAACACTGAAGCTTTCTTT. Amino acids: CASSMPGQGANTEAFF.

The chain has TRBV11-2 and TRBJ2-1, with D possibly matching TRBD1 (6 bases). CDR3 length: 12 residues. The germline gives CDR1 SGHAT, CDR2 FQNNGV. V lost 1 base and J lost 15, with 13 bases in between. This chain's CDR3 is CASSLGGGGRFF. CDR3 in DNA: TGTGCCAGCAGCTTAGGGGGTGGGGGCCGGTTCTTC.

The V call is TRBV27, the J call TRBJ2-1, with TRBD2 matching 10 bases. Looked up from germline, CDR1 is MNHEY and CDR2 is SMNVEV (reference sequence). Trimming cost V 6 bases and J 0 bases; bases outside gene matches: 8. This CDR3 is 17 amino acids long. CDR3 residues: CASRTRLAGSSYNEQFF. CDR3 DNA sequence: TGTGCCAGCAGGACCAGACTAGCGGGTAGCTCCTACAATGAGCAGTTCTTC.

J is TRBJ2-5 and V is TRBV7-2; 8 bases agree with TRBD2. Germline values: CDR1 SGHTA, CDR2 FQGNSA. The CDR3 length is 15 residues. V was pared by 6 bases and J by 8 bases, with 14 bases of the junction left unmatched. Written as DNA, the CDR3 is TGTGCCAGCAGTTGGGCGGGGGGAACCAAGAGAACCCAGTACTTC. Translating it yields CASSWAGGTKRTQYF.

This rearrangement joins TRBV28 to TRBJ1-2, with TRBD1 as a possible D gene (5 bases). Trimming removed 7 bases at V and 7 bases at J, with 22 bases between. The CDR3 contains 15 residues. Germline lookup yields CDR1 MDHEN and CDR2 SYDVKM. CDR3 coding DNA: TGTGCCAGCACCCCACCCCAGCAGGGAGGAGGTGGCTACACCTTC. This codes for CASTPPQQGGGGYTF.

The V and J genes are TRBV27 and TRBJ1-4; 9 nucleotides line up with TRBD1. Germline CDR1 and CDR2: MNHEY and SMNVEV (reference sequence). The CDR3 contains 12 residues. V lost 5 bases, J lost 13 bases, and 5 bases stayed unmatched. CDR3 bases: TGTGCCAGCAGTATAACAGGGGGCGGACTGTTTTTT. It codes for CASSITGGGLFF.

The chain links TRBV18 to TRBJ1-5; a possible D gene is TRBD1 (6 bases). The length of the CDR3 is 16 residues. V was clipped by 3 bases and J by 5 bases, with 17 bases between them. The germline CDR1 and CDR2 sequences are KGHSH and LQKENI. CDR3 coding DNA: TGTGCCAGCTCACCTTGGGGGACACCAAACTATCAGCCCCAGCATTTT. This sequence encodes CASSPWGTPNYQPQHF.

V gene TRBV5-1 combines with J gene TRBJ1-1; 7 nucleotides line up with TRBD1. The CDR3 has 12 amino acids. Germline V gives CDR1 SGHRS, CDR2 YFSETQ. The V segment lost 8 bases and the J segment 5 bases; nucleotides outside the gene matches: 6. The CDR3 DNA is TGCGCCAGTACAGGGGTTCGGACTGAAGCTTTCTTT. It encodes CASTGVRTEAFF. Full variable domain (outside the CDR3, taken from reference TRBV5-1 and TRBJ1-1): KAGVTQTPRYLIKTRGQQVTLSCSPISGHRSVSWYQQTPGQGLQFLFEYFSETQRNKGNFPGRFSGRQFSNSRSEMNVSTLELGDSALYLCASTGVRTEAFFGQGTRLTVV.

The chain employs TRBV19 and TRBJ2-3; weak D call: TRBD2 (5 bases). Germline assignment: CDR1 LNHDA and CDR2 SQIVND (reference sequence). This CDR3 spans 14 amino acids. Trimming took off 6 bases at V and 0 bases at J, with 10 bases between the two ends. The CDR3 here is CASSREKSTDTQYF. The CDR3 coding sequence is TGTGCCAGTAGCCGGGAAAAAAGCACAGATACGCAGTATTTT.

The J gene is TRBJ1-1, the V gene TRBV5-1; TRBD1 aligns across 7 bases. The germline CDR1 and CDR2 sequences are SGHRS and YFSETQ. The trim removed 2 bases at V and 1 base at J, leaving 5 bases unmatched. This CDR3 spans 15 amino acids. CDR3 bases: TGCGCCAGCAGCTTACGGACAGGAGAGAACACTGAAGCTTTCTTT. Its protein product is CASSLRTGENTEAFF.

V and J are TRBV28 and TRBJ2-5, with D perhaps matching TRBD1 (6 bases). The CDR3 is 17 residues long. Germline loops: CDR1 MDHEN, CDR2 SYDVKM. Trimming cost V 4 bases and J 2 bases, with 20 bases left between them. CDR3 nucleotides: TGTGCCAGCAGTTCACAGGGACCCCCGAGATCTCAAGAGACCCAGTACTTC. Amino acid sequence: CASSSQGPPRSQETQYF.

The chain couples TRBV5-1 to TRBJ2-1, with 8 positions matching TRBD2. CDR1 is SGHRS and CDR2 is YFSETQ in the germline V gene. The CDR3 extends over 14 amino acids. The V and J ends lost 3 bases and 6 bases, in that order; junction bases with no gene match: 5. The CDR3: CASSWGTSSNEQFF. The CDR3 DNA follows: TGCGCCAGCAGCTGGGGGACTAGTAGCAATGAGCAGTTCTTC.

V gene TRBV6-5 combines with J gene TRBJ1-1; TRBD1 might be the D (5 bases). Germline CDR1 MNHEY, CDR2 SVGAGI. The CDR3 extends over 15 amino acids. The V and J ends lost 2 bases and 1 base respectively, with 11 bases between them. The CDR3 nucleotides read TGTGCCAGCAGTTACGACGGACAACAGAACACTGAAGCTTTCTTT. Translated, it gives CASSYDGQQNTEAFF.

The chain joins TRBV30 to TRBJ2-1, with TRBD2 as a possible D gene (6 bases). Trimming shortened V by 1 base and J by 8 bases, and 9 bases separated the two germline ends. From germline, CDR1 is GTSNPN and CDR2 SVGIG (reference sequence). The length of the CDR3 is 12 residues. CDR3 in amino acids: CAWSGIADEQFF. The CDR3 DNA reads TGTGCCTGGAGTGGGATAGCGGATGAGCAGTTCTTC.

This rearrangement joins TRBV5-1 to TRBJ2-7; tentative D call: TRBD1 (6 bases). Per germline, CDR1 SGHRS and CDR2 YFSETQ. Deletions cut 3 bases from V and 9 bases from J, with 19 bases between. This CDR3 is built from 14 residues. In DNA form, the CDR3 reads TGCGCCAGCAGCTCCGGGGCAGGGGACGCACCGCAGTACTTC. Protein: CASSSGAGDAPQYF.

Details on this clone: One end of the junction fails to match germline, which may point to a read error. The V and J genes are TRBV5-1 and TRBJ1-1; tentative D call: TRBD1 (5 bases). The V gene's germline CDR1 is SGHRS and CDR2 YFSETQ. The CDR3 consists of 15 residues. The CDR3 here is CASSSSTVSFDLAVF. CDR3 coding DNA: TGCGCCAGCAGCTCCTCGACAGTAAGCTTCGATCTCGCGGTCTTT. Full variable domain (rest looked up from reference TRBV5-1 and TRBJ1-1): KAGVTQTPRYLIKTRGQQVTLSCSPISGHRSVSWYQQTPGQGLQFLFEYFSETQRNKGNFPGRFSGRQFSNSRSEMNVSTLELGDSALYLCASSSSTVSFDLAVFGQGTRLTVV.

The rearrangement joins TRBV19 to TRBJ1-3, with TRBD1 matching 9 bases. Germline-derived CDR1 and CDR2 are LNHDA and SQIVND (reference sequence). The CDR3 totals 14 residues. Losses at the gene ends were 6 bases for V and 2 bases for J; bases not matched to a gene: 2. The CDR3 loop is CASRRQGAGNTIYF. CDR3 in DNA: TGTGCCAGTAGGAGACAGGGGGCTGGAAACACCATATATTTT.

The chain joins TRBV10-3 to TRBJ2-5; TRBD2 matches at 8 bases. The CDR3 is 13 amino acids. The germline V gene encodes CDR1 ENHRY and CDR2 SYGVKD. The CDR3 loop reads CGSAGDSKETQYF. The CDR3 DNA follows: TGTGGGTCAGCGGGAGACTCCAAAGAGACCCAGTACTTC.